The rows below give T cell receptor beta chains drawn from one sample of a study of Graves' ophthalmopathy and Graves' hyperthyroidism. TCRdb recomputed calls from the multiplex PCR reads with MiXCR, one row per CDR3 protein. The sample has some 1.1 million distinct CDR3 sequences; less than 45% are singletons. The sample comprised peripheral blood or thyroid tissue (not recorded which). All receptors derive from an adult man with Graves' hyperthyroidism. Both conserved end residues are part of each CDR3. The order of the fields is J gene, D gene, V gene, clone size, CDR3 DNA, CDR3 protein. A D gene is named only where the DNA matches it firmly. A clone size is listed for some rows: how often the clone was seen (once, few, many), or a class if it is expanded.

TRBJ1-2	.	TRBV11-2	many	TGTGCCAGCAGCTTAGAGTGGGGAGACTATGGCTACACCTTC	CASSLEWGDYGYTF
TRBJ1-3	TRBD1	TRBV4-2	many	TGTGCCAGCAGCCAAGAAGTACAGGGGGCCACCATATATTTT	CASSQEVQGATIYF
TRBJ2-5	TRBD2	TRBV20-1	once	TGCAGTGCCGGGCTAGCGGGGGTTGGCCAAGAGACCCAGTACTTC	CSAGLAGVGQETQYF
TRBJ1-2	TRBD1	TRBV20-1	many	TGCAGTGCTAGGGGCGGGACAGGCTATGGCTACACCTTC	CSARGGTGYGYTF
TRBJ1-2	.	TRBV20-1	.	TGCAGTGCGAGGGACGGGACCTATGGCTACACCTTC	CSARDGTYGYTF
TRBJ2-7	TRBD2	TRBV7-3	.	TGTGCCAGCAGCACCAGTTGGGGGGGGGCGAAGAAGCGGGAGCTGTACGAGCAGTACTTC	CASSTSWGGAKKRELYEQYF
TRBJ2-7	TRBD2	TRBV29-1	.	TGCAGCGGTCTCAGCGCGGGACTAGCGAGCTACGAGCAGTACTTC	CSGLSAGLASYEQYF
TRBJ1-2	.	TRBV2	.	TGTGCCAGCAAGTCCGGGGACGGCTATGACTACACCTTC	CASKSGDGYDYTF
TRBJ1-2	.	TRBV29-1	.	TGCAGCTCACAGACAGGCCTCTATGGCTACACCTTC	CSSQTGLYGYTF
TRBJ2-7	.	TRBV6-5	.	TGTGCCAGCAGTACAAGGACAGTCTACGAGCAGTACTTC	CASSTRTVYEQYF
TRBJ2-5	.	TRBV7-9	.	TGTGCCAGCAGCCGAGGTGCAGGGCTGGAGACCCAGTACTTC	CASSRGAGLETQYF
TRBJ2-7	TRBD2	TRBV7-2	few	TGTGCCAGCAGCCCGCTCCCTGACGGGAGGAGAAACGAGCAGTACTTC	CASSPLPDGRRNEQYF
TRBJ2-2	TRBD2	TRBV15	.	TGTGCCACCATGGAAGGCGGGAGCGACACCGGGGAGCTGTTTTTT	CATMEGGSDTGELFF
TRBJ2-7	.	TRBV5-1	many	TGCGCCAGCAGCTTTGGTCCGGGTTACGAGCAGTACTTC	CASSFGPGYEQYF
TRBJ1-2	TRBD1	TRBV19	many	TGTGCCAGTAACCCGGACAGGAACTATGGCTACACCTTC	CASNPDRNYGYTF
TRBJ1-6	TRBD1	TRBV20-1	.	TGCAGTGCTTCCCCCGCGGACAGGAGTTTTAATTCACCCCTCCACTTT	CSASPADRSFNSPLHF
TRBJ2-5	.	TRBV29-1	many	TGCAGCGTTGTTGTTCTTAGCGGATGGGAGACCCAGTACTTC	CSVVVLSGWETQYF
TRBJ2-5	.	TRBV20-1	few	TGCAGTGCTAGAGATCGGAACGGAGTACAAGAGACCCAGTACTTC	CSARDRNGVQETQYF
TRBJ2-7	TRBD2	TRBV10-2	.	TGCGCCAGCAGTGAGGAACTAGCGGGAGGAGGCGAGCAGTACTTC	CASSEELAGGGEQYF
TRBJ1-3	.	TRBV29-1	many	TGCAGCGCCAGAGTGGCTGGAAACACCATATATTTT	CSARVAGNTIYF
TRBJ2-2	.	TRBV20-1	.	TGCAGTGCTAGAGGAAAGACCTACACCGGGGAGCTGTTTTTT	CSARGKTYTGELFF
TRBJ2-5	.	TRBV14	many	TGTGCCAGCAGCCAAGACTGGGGACCCCGAGAGACCCAGTACTTC	CASSQDWGPRETQYF
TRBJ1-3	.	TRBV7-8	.	TGTGCCAGCAGCTCCCGAACAAATTACACCCCAATCTTCTCTGGAAACACCATATATTTT	CASSSRTNYTPIFSGNTIYF
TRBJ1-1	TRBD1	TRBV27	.	TGTGCCAGCAGGGAGGACAGGCAGAACACTGAAGCTTTCTTT	CASREDRQNTEAFF
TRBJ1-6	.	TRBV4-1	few	TGCGCCAGCAGCCAAGACTACAGGGTTTTCTCACCCCTCCACTTT	CASSQDYRVFSPLHF
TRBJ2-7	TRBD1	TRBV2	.	TGTGCCAGCAGAACCGGGACAGGCTCCGACGAGCAGTACTTC	CASRTGTGSDEQYF
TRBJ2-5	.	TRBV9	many	TGTGCCAGCAGCCCAGTGGTAGGGAGAGAGACCCAGTACTTC	CASSPVVGRETQYF
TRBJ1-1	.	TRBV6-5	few	TGTGCCAGCAGTTACCAAAGGGTAACTGAAGCTTTCTTT	CASSYQRVTEAFF
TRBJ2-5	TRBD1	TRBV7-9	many	TGTGCCAGCAGCACCGGACAGGGGGACGAGACCCAGTACTTC	CASSTGQGDETQYF
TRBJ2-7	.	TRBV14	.	TGTGCCAGCAGCCAAGAACGGGGTAGGCTCTACGAGCAGTACTTC	CASSQERGRLYEQYF
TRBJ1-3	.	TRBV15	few	TGTGCCACCAGCAGAGATCGGATAGCTGGAAACACCATATATTTT	CATSRDRIAGNTIYF
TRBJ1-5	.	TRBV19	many	TGTGCCAGTAGATTTACAGGGTCAAATCAGCCCCAGCATTTT	CASRFTGSNQPQHF
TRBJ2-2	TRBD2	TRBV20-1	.	TGCAGTAGACTAGCGGGAGGCACCGGGGAGCTGTTTTTT	CSRLAGGTGELFF
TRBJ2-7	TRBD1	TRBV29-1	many	TGCAGCGTTCGAACAGGGGGCTACGAGCAGTACTTC	CSVRTGGYEQYF
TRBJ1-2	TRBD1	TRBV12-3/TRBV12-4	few	TGTGCCGGAGGGGGCGGGGGGCTTGGTGGCTACACCTTC	CAGGGGGLGGYTF
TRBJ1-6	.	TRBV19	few	TGTGCCAGTATCGGGGCCCGTTATAATTCACCCCTCCACTTT	CASIGARYNSPLHF
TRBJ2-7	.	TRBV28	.	TGTGCCAGCACGTACGGACCCTACGAGCAGTACTTC	CASTYGPYEQYF
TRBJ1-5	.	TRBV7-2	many	TGTGCCAGCAGGCTACAAGTCGGACAGCCCCAGCATTTT	CASRLQVGQPQHF
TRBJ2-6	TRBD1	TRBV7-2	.	TGTGCCAGCAGCTTACCGGGACAGGGACCGGCCAACGTCCTGACTTTC	CASSLPGQGPANVLTF
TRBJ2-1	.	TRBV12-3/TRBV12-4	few	TGTGCCAGCAGCCCCGGGATCGAGCAGTTCTTC	CASSPGIEQFF